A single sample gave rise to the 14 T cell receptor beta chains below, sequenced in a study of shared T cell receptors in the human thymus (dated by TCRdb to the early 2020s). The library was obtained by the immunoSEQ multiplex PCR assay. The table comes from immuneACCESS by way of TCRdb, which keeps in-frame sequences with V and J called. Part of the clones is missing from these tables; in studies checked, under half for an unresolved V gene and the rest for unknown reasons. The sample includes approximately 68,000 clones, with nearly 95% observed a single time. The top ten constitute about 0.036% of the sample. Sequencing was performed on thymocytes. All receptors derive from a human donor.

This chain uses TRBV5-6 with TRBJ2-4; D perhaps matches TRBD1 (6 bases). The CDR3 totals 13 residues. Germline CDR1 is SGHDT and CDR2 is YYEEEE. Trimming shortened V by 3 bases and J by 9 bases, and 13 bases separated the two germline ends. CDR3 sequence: CASSSQGSSIQYF. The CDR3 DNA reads TGTGCCAGCAGCTCACAGGGTTCCAGCATTCAGTACTTC.

Written as DNA, the CDR3 is TGTGCCAGCAGCCTTCTAGCGGGGGGCACTAGGAATGAGCAGTTCTTC. Translation gives CASSLLAGGTRNEQFF. The gene calls are TRBV5-4 and TRBJ2-1, with TRBD2 matching over 11 bases. Germline CDR1 and CDR2: SGHNT and YYREEE (reference sequence). The CDR3 spans 16 residues. V shed 4 bases, J shed 7 bases, and the junction held 10 bases outside the gene matches.

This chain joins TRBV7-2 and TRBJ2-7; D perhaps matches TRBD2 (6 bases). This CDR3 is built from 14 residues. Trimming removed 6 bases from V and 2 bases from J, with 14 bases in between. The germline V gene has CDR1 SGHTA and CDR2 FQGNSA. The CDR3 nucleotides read TGTGCCAGCAGAAGGGACTCCCCGGCCTACGAGCAGTACTTC. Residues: CASRRDSPAYEQYF.

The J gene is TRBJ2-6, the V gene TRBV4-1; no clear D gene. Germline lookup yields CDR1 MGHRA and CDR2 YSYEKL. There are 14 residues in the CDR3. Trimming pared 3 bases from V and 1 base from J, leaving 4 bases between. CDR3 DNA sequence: TGCGCCAGCAGCCACCTATCTGGGGCCAACGTCCTGACTTTC. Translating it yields CASSHLSGANVLTF.

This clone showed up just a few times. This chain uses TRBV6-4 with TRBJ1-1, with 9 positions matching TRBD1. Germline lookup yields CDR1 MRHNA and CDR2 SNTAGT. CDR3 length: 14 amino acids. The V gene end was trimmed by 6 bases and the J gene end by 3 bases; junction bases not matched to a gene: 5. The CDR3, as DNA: TGTGCCAGCAGACTCCGGACAGGGGACACTGAAGCTTTCTTT. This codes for CASRLRTGDTEAFF.

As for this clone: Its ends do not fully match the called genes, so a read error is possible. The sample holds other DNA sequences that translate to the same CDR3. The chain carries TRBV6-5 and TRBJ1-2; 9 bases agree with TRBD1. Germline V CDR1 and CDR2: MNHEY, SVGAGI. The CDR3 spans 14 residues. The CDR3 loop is CASSYLDRGYGYTF. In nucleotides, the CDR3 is TGTGCTAGCAGTTACCTGGACAGGGGCTATGGCTACACCTTC.

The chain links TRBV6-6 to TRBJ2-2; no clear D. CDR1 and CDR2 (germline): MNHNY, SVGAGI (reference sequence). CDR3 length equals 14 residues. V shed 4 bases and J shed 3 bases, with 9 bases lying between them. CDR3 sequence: CASSFSPYTGELFF. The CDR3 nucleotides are TGTGCCAGCAGTTTTTCCCCCTACACCGGGGAGCTGTTTTTT.

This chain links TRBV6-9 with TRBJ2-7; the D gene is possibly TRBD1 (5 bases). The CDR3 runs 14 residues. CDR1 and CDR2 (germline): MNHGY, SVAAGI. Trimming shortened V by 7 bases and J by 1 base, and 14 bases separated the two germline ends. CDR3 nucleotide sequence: TGTGCCAGCAACCCATTCAGGGAATCCTACGAGCAGTACTTC. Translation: CASNPFRESYEQYF.

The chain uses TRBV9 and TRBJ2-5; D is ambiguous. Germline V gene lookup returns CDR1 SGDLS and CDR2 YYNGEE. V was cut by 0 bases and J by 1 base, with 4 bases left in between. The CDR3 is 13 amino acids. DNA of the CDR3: TGTGCCAGCAGCGTAGAGGGCCAAGAGACCCAGTACTTC. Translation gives CASSVEGQETQYF.

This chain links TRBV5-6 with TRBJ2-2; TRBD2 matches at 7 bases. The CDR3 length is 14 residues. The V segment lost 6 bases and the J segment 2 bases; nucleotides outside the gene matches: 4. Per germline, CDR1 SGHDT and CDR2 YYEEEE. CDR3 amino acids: CASTPGLNTGELFF. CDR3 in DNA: TGTGCCAGCACCCCGGGACTAAACACCGGGGAGCTGTTTTTT.

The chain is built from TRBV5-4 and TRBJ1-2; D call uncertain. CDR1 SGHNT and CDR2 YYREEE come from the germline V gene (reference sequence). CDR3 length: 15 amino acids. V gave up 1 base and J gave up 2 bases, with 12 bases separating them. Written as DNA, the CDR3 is TGTGCCAGCAGCTTGTGGGAGGTCCCAAACTATGGCTACACCTTC. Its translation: CASSLWEVPNYGYTF.

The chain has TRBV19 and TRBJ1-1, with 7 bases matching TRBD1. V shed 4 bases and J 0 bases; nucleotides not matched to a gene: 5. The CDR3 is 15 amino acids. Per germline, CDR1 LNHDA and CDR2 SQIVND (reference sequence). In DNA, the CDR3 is TGTGCCAGTAGTACACCGGGACAGATGAACACTGAAGCTTTCTTT. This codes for CASSTPGQMNTEAFF.

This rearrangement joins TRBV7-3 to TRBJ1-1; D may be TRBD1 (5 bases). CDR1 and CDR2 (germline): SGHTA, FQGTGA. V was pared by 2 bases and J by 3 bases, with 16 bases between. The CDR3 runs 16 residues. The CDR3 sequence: CASSLLSRAEDTEAFF. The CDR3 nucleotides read TGTGCCAGCAGCTTACTCTCCAGGGCAGAGGACACTGAAGCTTTCTTT.

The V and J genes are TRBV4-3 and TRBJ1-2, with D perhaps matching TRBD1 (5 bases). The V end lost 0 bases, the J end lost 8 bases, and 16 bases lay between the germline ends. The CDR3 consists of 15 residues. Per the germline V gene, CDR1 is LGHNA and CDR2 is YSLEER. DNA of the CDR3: TGCGCCAGCAGCCAAGAGATGGGCAGGGTGGGCGGCTACACCTTC. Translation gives CASSQEMGRVGGYTF.